What follows are 32 T cell receptor beta chains derived from one specimen sequenced in a study of beta chain features in type 1 diabetes. Reverse transcribing all isolated RNA meant expressed TCRB transcripts were sequenced. Clones were read by immunoSEQ multiplex PCR, and TCRdb kept only the in-frame ones, dropping some. Among around 330,000 clones listed, approximately 9.9% were seen once. The sequencing input was naive CD4+ T cells from blood. These receptors originate from a woman aged 25 to 45 in good health.

The rearrangement links TRBV7-2 to TRBJ2-1, with 7 bases that match TRBD1. Germline values: CDR1 SGHTA, CDR2 FQGNSA. V dropped 2 bases and J dropped 8; count of bases not matched to a gene: 0. CDR3 length: 12 amino acids. In DNA, the CDR3 is TGTGCCAGCAGCTTAAGGGGGCATGAGCAGTTCTTC. This sequence encodes CASSLRGHEQFF.

The gene calls are TRBV19 and TRBJ2-1, with D possibly TRBD2 on 6 matching bases. From germline, CDR1 is LNHDA and CDR2 SQIVND (reference sequence). With 1 base removed from V and 7 bases from J, the gap between germline ends came to 11 bases. The CDR3 runs 14 residues. The CDR3 region is CASSIVGTGNEQFF. DNA for the CDR3: TGTGCCAGTAGTATAGTCGGGACTGGGAATGAGCAGTTCTTC. Using reference TRBV19 and TRBJ2-1 for the parts outside the CDR3, the full variable domain is DGGITQSPKYLFRKEGQNVTLSCEQNLNHDAMYWYRQDPGQGLRLIYYSQIVNDFQKGDIAEGYSVSREKKESFPLTVTSAQKNPTAFYLCASSIVGTGNEQFFGPGTRLTVL.

The rearrangement uses TRBV4-3 and TRBJ2-7, with 8 bases that match TRBD2. CDR1 and CDR2 from the germline V gene are LGHNA and YSLEER. CDR3 size: 17 residues. V lost 2 bases to trimming and J lost 2 bases; unmatched junction nucleotides: 11. CDR3 in amino acids: CASSQSIGGLGTYEQYF. CDR3 sequence (DNA): TGCGCCAGCAGCCAATCTATCGGGGGACTAGGGACCTACGAGCAGTACTTC.

This clone turned up a few times. The V and J genes are TRBV14 and TRBJ2-7; D possibly corresponds to TRBD2 (5 bases). V was shortened by 1 base and J by 2 bases, with 15 bases between the two germline ends. Per germline, CDR1 SGHDN and CDR2 FVKESK. This CDR3 is 16 amino acids long. The CDR3 is CASSQVWGEPPYEQYF. In DNA, the CDR3 is TGTGCCAGCAGCCAAGTCTGGGGAGAGCCTCCCTACGAGCAGTACTTC.

This clone was seen at least ten times. At the DNA level, this CDR3 is encoded by other sequences in the same sample as well. V and J are TRBV30 and TRBJ2-5; D ambiguous. The ends were cut back, 0 bases at V and 5 bases at J, with 4 bases in the middle. CDR3 length: 11 amino acids. Germline V gives CDR1 GTSNPN, CDR2 SVGIG (reference sequence). This chain's CDR3 is CAWSVRETQYF. The CDR3 region has the DNA TGTGCCTGGAGTGTACGGGAGACCCAGTACTTC.

This clone was found a few times. V gene TRBV7-9 combines with J gene TRBJ1-5; D is ambiguous. This CDR3 contains 14 residues. The V gene's germline CDR1 is SEHNR and CDR2 FQNEAQ (reference sequence). The V end lost 1 base, the J end lost 3 bases, and 7 bases lay between the germline ends. CDR3 sequence: CASSLVGFNQPQHF. The CDR3 DNA is TGTGCCAGCAGCTTAGTCGGGTTCAATCAGCCCCAGCATTTT.

This clone was counted only a few times. This chain joins TRBV4-3 and TRBJ2-1, with 9 bases matching TRBD2. Unmatched junction bases numbered 3, after V lost 4 bases and J lost 5 bases. Germline-derived CDR1 and CDR2 are LGHNA and YSLEER. The length of the CDR3 is 14 residues. DNA of the CDR3: TGCGCCAGCAGCCGGCTAGCGGGGAACAATGAGCAGTTCTTC. This sequence encodes CASSRLAGNNEQFF.

V is TRBV7-3 and J is TRBJ2-1; 10 bases fit TRBD2. CDR1 and CDR2 (germline): SGHTA, FQGTGA. Trimming removed 5 bases from V and 2 bases from J; junction bases left unmatched: 3. The length of the CDR3 is 15 residues. Here the CDR3 reads CASSTSGATYNEQFF. CDR3 nucleotides: TGTGCCAGCAGCACTAGCGGGGCAACCTACAATGAGCAGTTCTTC.

J is TRBJ2-5 and V is TRBV30; weak D call: TRBD2 (5 bases). The CDR3 is 13 amino acids. V was pared by 1 base and J by 2 bases, with 8 bases between. Germline assignment: CDR1 GTSNPN and CDR2 SVGIG (reference sequence). CDR3 region: CAWSERNQETQYF. The CDR3 nucleotides read TGTGCCTGGAGTGAGCGGAATCAAGAGACCCAGTACTTC. Full variable domain (outside the CDR3, taken from reference TRBV30 and TRBJ2-5): SQTIHQWPATLVQPVGSPLSLECTVEGTSNPNLYWYRQAAGRGLQLLFYSVGIGQISSEVPQNLSASRPQDRQFILSSKKLLLSDSGFYLCAWSERNQETQYFGPGTRLLVL.

The chain recombines TRBV19 with TRBJ2-1; TRBD2 matches at 9 bases. V lost 2 bases to trimming and J lost 1 base; unmatched junction nucleotides: 3. From germline, CDR1 is LNHDA and CDR2 SQIVND (reference sequence). CDR3 length: 16 amino acids. CDR3 sequence reads: CASSILSGSSYNEQFF. The CDR3, as DNA: TGTGCCAGTAGTATACTTAGCGGGAGTTCCTACAATGAGCAGTTCTTC.

The chain uses TRBV4-3 and TRBJ1-5, with D possibly TRBD1 on 6 matching bases. V gave up 4 bases and J gave up 3 bases, with 13 bases separating them. Germline V gives CDR1 LGHNA, CDR2 YSLEER. This CDR3 is 15 amino acids long. The CDR3 sequence: CASSRNRDTNQPQHF. CDR3 DNA: TGCGCCAGCAGCCGCAACCGGGACACCAATCAGCCCCAGCATTTT.

V usage is TRBV4-3 and J usage is TRBJ1-5; D is ambiguous. Germline CDR1 LGHNA, CDR2 YSLEER. Between the trimmed V and J ends, which lost 4 bases and 2 bases, there was a span of 12 bases. This CDR3 is built from 15 residues. Written as DNA, the CDR3 is TGCGCCAGCAGCCCCCGGTACGGAGGCAATCAGCCCCAGCATTTT. Translated: CASSPRYGGNQPQHF.

The chain recombines TRBV7-9 with TRBJ2-7; 9 nucleotides match TRBD2. This CDR3 has 16 amino acids. V shed 2 bases and J 7 bases; nucleotides not matched to a gene: 12. The germline V gene has CDR1 SEHNR and CDR2 FQNEAQ (reference sequence). The CDR3 reads CASSLIPREGPGEQYF. CDR3 in DNA: TGTGCCAGCAGCTTAATCCCGCGGGAGGGACCTGGGGAGCAGTACTTC.

The V and J genes are TRBV4-3 and TRBJ2-2; 9 bases agree with TRBD2. The V gene end was trimmed by 4 bases and the J gene end by 1 base; junction bases not matched to a gene: 4. The CDR3 contains 16 residues. CDR1 is LGHNA, CDR2 YSLEER, per germline. The CDR3 loop is CASSPPTSGNTGELFF. The CDR3 DNA follows: TGCGCCAGCAGCCCCCCGACTAGCGGGAACACCGGGGAGCTGTTTTTT.

The J gene is TRBJ2-3, the V gene TRBV7-3; TRBD1 might be the D (6 bases). The CDR3 runs to 13 residues. The ends were cut back, 3 bases at V and 4 bases at J, with 8 bases in the middle. The germline V gene has CDR1 SGHTA and CDR2 FQGTGA. The CDR3 region is CASSLDRPDTQYF. The CDR3 DNA follows: TGTGCCAGCAGCTTGGACAGACCAGATACGCAGTATTTT.

This sequence joins TRBV7-3 and TRBJ2-7; 10 bases agree with TRBD2. Trimming cost V 5 bases and J 6 bases; bases outside gene matches: 4. The CDR3 totals 13 residues. Germline CDR1 and CDR2: SGHTA and FQGTGA. The CDR3 DNA follows: TGTGCCAGCAGCGGAAGGACTAGCGGCGAGCAGTACTTC. Its translation is CASSGRTSGEQYF.

This clone has a handful of counts. The chain joins TRBV7-9 to TRBJ1-2; 7 nucleotides align to TRBD1. This CDR3 is 15 amino acids long. Germline trimming cut 4 bases from V and 2 bases from J; bases unmatched to any gene: 7. Germline lookup yields CDR1 SEHNR and CDR2 FQNEAQ (reference sequence). CDR3: CASSSIGGGNYGYTF. CDR3 nucleotides: TGTGCCAGCAGCTCTATAGGAGGGGGCAACTATGGCTACACCTTC.

This clone was seen only a few times. This rearrangement joins TRBV7-9 to TRBJ2-7; TRBD1 matches at 11 bases. The V gene's germline CDR1 is SEHNR and CDR2 FQNEAQ (reference sequence). V was clipped by 4 bases and J by 3 bases; unmatched bases: 2. The CDR3 extends over 14 amino acids. This CDR3 reads CASSSGTGGYEQYF. The CDR3 DNA reads TGTGCCAGCAGCTCCGGGACAGGGGGCTACGAGCAGTACTTC.

The chain carries TRBV9 and TRBJ1-2; TRBD1 matches at 7 bases. Germline loops: CDR1 SGDLS, CDR2 YYNGEE. CDR3 length: 17 residues. The V and J ends lost 2 bases and 4 bases, in that order; junction bases with no gene match: 14. The chain's CDR3 is CASSVRSDRMVSYGYTF. The CDR3 DNA follows: TGTGCCAGCAGCGTGAGGTCGGACAGGATGGTTAGCTATGGCTACACCTTC.

The rearrangement joins TRBV5-1 to TRBJ2-7, with 10 bases aligning to TRBD2. CDR1 is SGHRS and CDR2 is YFSETQ in the germline V gene. The CDR3 spans 15 residues. V shed 1 base and J 4 bases; nucleotides not matched to a gene: 5. The CDR3, as DNA: TGCGCCAGCAGCTTGCCGGGGACTAGCGTGTACGAGCAGTACTTC. Its translation is CASSLPGTSVYEQYF.

This chain connects TRBV19 to TRBJ2-7; the match to TRBD1 covers 7 bases. Trimming took 0 bases from V and 6 from J; bases not matched to a gene: 2. The CDR3 runs to 13 residues. The germline V gene encodes CDR1 LNHDA and CDR2 SQIVND (reference sequence). This CDR3 is CASSIDRGTEQYF. The DNA for the CDR3 is TGTGCCAGTAGTATAGACAGGGGGACCGAGCAGTACTTC.

V usage is TRBV28 and J usage is TRBJ1-2; D is unresolved. There are 13 residues in the CDR3. CDR1 MDHEN and CDR2 SYDVKM come from the germline V gene. V was pared by 2 bases and J by 4 bases, with 8 bases between. The CDR3 coding sequence is TGTGCCAGCAGTTTACAGGCTACCTATGGCTACACCTTC. Amino acid sequence: CASSLQATYGYTF.

This clone was recorded at least ten times. This rearrangement joins TRBV15 to TRBJ2-7; D is possibly TRBD1 (5 bases). This CDR3 has 14 residues. Trimming stripped 5 bases from V and 0 bases from J, with 11 bases between. Germline V gene lookup returns CDR1 LNHNV and CDR2 YYDKDF (reference sequence). CDR3 in amino acids: CATSARQSSYEQYF. In DNA form, the CDR3 reads TGTGCCACCAGCGCCCGACAGAGCTCCTACGAGCAGTACTTC.

This clone was found a few times. The CDR3 DNA is TGTGCCAGCAGTTCCTGGGGCAGAACAGATACGCAGTATTTT. This translates into CASSSWGRTDTQYF. This chain links TRBV27 with TRBJ2-3, with a weak D call TRBD1 (5 bases). Looked up from germline, CDR1 is MNHEY and CDR2 is SMNVEV (reference sequence). CDR3 length: 14 amino acids. Trimming stripped 4 bases from V and 3 bases from J, with 11 bases between.

The rearrangement joins TRBV19 to TRBJ1-5, with D tentatively TRBD1 (5 bases). Germline lookup yields CDR1 LNHDA and CDR2 SQIVND (reference sequence). CDR3 length: 14 amino acids. The germline V and J ends were trimmed by 3 bases and 4 bases, with 10 bases remaining between them. The CDR3 sequence is CASSITGGNQPQHF. Written as DNA, the CDR3 is TGTGCCAGTAGTATTACCGGGGGGAATCAGCCCCAGCATTTT.

The chain has TRBV7-9 and TRBJ2-6, with D unclear. This CDR3 has 12 amino acids. The ends were cut back, 10 bases at V and 4 bases at J, with 8 bases in the middle. From germline, CDR1 is SEHNR and CDR2 FQNEAQ (reference sequence). The CDR3 region is CANQWGANVLTF. The CDR3 nucleotides are TGTGCCAACCAGTGGGGGGCCAACGTCCTGACTTTC.

Only a few counts were recorded for this clone. This rearrangement joins TRBV9 to TRBJ2-3; no definite D call. CDR3 length equals 12 residues. V shed 0 bases and J shed 6 bases, with 5 bases lying between them. CDR1 is SGDLS and CDR2 is YYNGEE in the germline V gene. CDR3: CASSVGVDTQYF. CDR3 DNA sequence: TGTGCCAGCAGCGTAGGCGTCGATACGCAGTATTTT.

This clone was picked up a small number of times. CDR3 loop: CASSPSGVGVYEQYF. CDR3 DNA: TGTGCCAGCAGCCCAAGCGGGGTAGGGGTCTACGAGCAGTACTTC. The chain joins TRBV28 to TRBJ2-7; TRBD2 aligns across 7 bases. CDR1 MDHEN and CDR2 SYDVKM come from the germline V gene. With V trimmed by 6 bases and J by 3 bases, 11 bases remained unmatched. The CDR3 extends over 15 amino acids. Full variable domain (outside the CDR3, taken from reference TRBV28 and TRBJ2-7): DVKVTQSSRYLVKRTGEKVFLECVQDMDHENMFWYRQDPGLGLRLIYFSYDVKMKEKGDIPEGYSVSREKKERFSLILESASTNQTSMYLCASSPSGVGVYEQYFGPGTRLTVT.

V is TRBV7-3 and J is TRBJ2-7; a weak D match, TRBD1 (6 bases). The CDR3 is made up of 14 amino acids. V gave up 5 bases and J gave up 2 bases, with 13 bases separating them. Germline CDR1 reads SGHTA; CDR2 reads FQGTGA. The CDR3 protein is CASSPDRWTYEQYF. The CDR3 DNA follows: TGTGCCAGCAGCCCTGACAGGTGGACCTACGAGCAGTACTTC.

The CDR3 DNA sequence: TGTGCCAGCAGCTTAGACAGGGTGGCTGAAGCTTTCTTT. Its protein product is CASSLDRVAEAFF. This chain uses TRBV5-8 with TRBJ1-1; 7 positions agree with TRBD1. The CDR3 loop spans 13 amino acids. Germline V gene sequence: CDR1 SGHTS, CDR2 YDEGEE. J lost 6 bases, V lost 2 bases, and 4 bases had no gene match.

The chain joins TRBV2 to TRBJ2-1, with 8 bases matching TRBD2. The CDR3 covers 12 residues. Germline CDR1 SNHLY, CDR2 FYNNEI. V trimming: 10 bases; J trimming: 12 bases; junction bases outside the gene matches: 11. This chain's CDR3 is CATSDGRGRQFF. In DNA form, the CDR3 reads TGTGCCACGTCGGACGGGAGGGGGAGGCAGTTCTTC. Based on the CDR3 plus reference TRBV2 and TRBJ2-1, the full variable domain is EPEVTQTPSHQVTQMGQEVILRCVPISNHLYFYWYRQILGQKVEFLVSFYNNEISEKSEIFDDQFSVERPDGSNFTLKIRSTKLEDSAMYFCATSDGRGRQFFGPGTRLTVL.

This clone occurred a few times. The gene calls are TRBV7-2 and TRBJ2-5; 11 bases are a match to TRBD1. The germline gives CDR1 SGHTA, CDR2 FQGNSA. This CDR3 has 15 amino acids. J gave up 5 bases and V 5 bases, and 7 bases lay outside the gene matches. The DNA for the CDR3 is TGTGCCAGCAGCGACCGGACAGGGGGCAGGGAGACCCAGTACTTC. This codes for CASSDRTGGRETQYF. Full variable domain (outside the CDR3, taken from reference TRBV7-2 and TRBJ2-5): GAGVSQSPSNKVTEKGKDVELRCDPISGHTALYWYRQSLGQGLEFLIYFQGNSAPDKSGLPSDRFSAERTGGSVSTLTIQRTQQEDSAVYLCASSDRTGGRETQYFGPGTRLLVL.